The entry below describes one T cell receptor beta chain. Its specificity is not known. This record belongs to a study of cytomegalovirus exposure and HLA in healthy donors. Across the whole study: Counted in an early data release were approximately 85 million unique TCRs from HLA-typed donors.

Study-level results: At a 0.05 false discovery rate, a later analysis found approximately 15,000 TCR beta sequences to be associated with HLA alleles.

The length of the CDR3 is 15 residues. Germline V CDR1 and CDR2: SEHNR, FQNEAQ (reference sequence). The J segment lost 4 bases and the V segment lost 1 base, leaving 5 bases of the junction unmatched. Researchers ran the PCR with 60 Vbeta and 13 Jbeta primers. Sequenced by immunoSEQ multiplex PCR; TCRdb stores in-frame clones only, minus some. This table holds about 130,000 clones, about 78% found once. Sequenced material: PBMCs. The chain uses TRBV7-9 and TRBJ1-2; 8 positions agree with TRBD1. This TCR was recovered from a man aged 50 or older in good health and CMV-seronegative. CDR3 DNA sequence: TGTGCCAGCAGCTTAGATGGACAGGGAAGCTATGGCTACACCTTC. Its translation is CASSLDGQGSYGYTF.